These 31 T cell receptor beta chains came from one sample sequenced in a study of blood T cell repertoires in COVID-19. Only in-frame clones appear in the TCRdb table, and some are missing; sequencing was by immunoSEQ multiplex PCR. Of about 27,000 clones detected, over 75% appear once; the ten largest clones hold more than 65%. Sequencing was performed on peripheral blood. All receptors derive from a man aged 65-85 years with acute or convalescent COVID-19.

The gene calls are TRBV30 and TRBJ2-2; D is possibly TRBD1 (6 bases). Germline values: CDR1 GTSNPN, CDR2 SVGIG (reference sequence). There are 15 residues in the CDR3. The V end was cut by 5 bases, the J end by 0 bases, with 13 bases between. The CDR3 DNA reads as TGTGCCTGGGACACAGGGCTTTCGAACACCGGGGAGCTGTTTTTT. Translated, it gives CAWDTGLSNTGELFF.

The sample holds one count of this clone. The rearrangement joins TRBV19 to TRBJ2-3; 8 positions match TRBD2. V lost 5 bases and J lost 3; bases outside the gene matches: 19. This CDR3 is 19 amino acids long. Germline CDR1 reads LNHDA; CDR2 reads SQIVND (reference sequence). The CDR3, as DNA: TGTGCCAGTAGTTTGGAGCGGGGGATTAGAGGGGGTGCTACAGATACGCAGTATTTT. Amino acids: CASSLERGIRGGATDTQYF.

V is TRBV7-2 and J is TRBJ1-1; 7 bases fit TRBD1. Losses at the gene ends were 5 bases for V and 1 base for J; bases not matched to a gene: 7. CDR1 is SGHTA, CDR2 FQGNSA, per germline. The CDR3 runs to 15 residues. CDR3: CASSPRQGPNTEAFF. The CDR3 coding sequence is TGTGCCAGCAGCCCTAGACAGGGACCGAACACTGAAGCTTTCTTT.

The chain carries TRBV28 and TRBJ2-7; 8 bases are a match to TRBD2. Germline assignment: CDR1 MDHEN and CDR2 SYDVKM. The CDR3 totals 17 residues. The ends lost 8 bases at V and 3 bases at J; junction bases unmatched: 18. The CDR3 DNA reads TGTGCCAGCTCCGGGGGTTTCAGCGGGAGAGGCATCTACGAGCAGTACTTC. Translation: CASSGGFSGRGIYEQYF. Full variable domain (outside the CDR3, taken from reference TRBV28 and TRBJ2-7): DVKVTQSSRYLVKRTGEKVFLECVQDMDHENMFWYRQDPGLGLRLIYFSYDVKMKEKGDIPEGYSVSREKKERFSLILESASTNQTSMYLCASSGGFSGRGIYEQYFGPGTRLTVT.

The J gene is TRBJ2-3, the V gene TRBV10-3; D unclear. Trimming removed 7 bases at V and 4 bases at J, with 12 bases between. The CDR3 has 13 amino acids. CDR1 ENHRY and CDR2 SYGVKD come from the germline V gene. Here the CDR3 reads CAINGREADTQYF. CDR3 bases: TGTGCCATCAACGGTCGAGAGGCAGATACGCAGTATTTT.

V gene TRBV9 combines with J gene TRBJ1-1; no clear D. V shed 3 bases and J shed 0 bases, with 12 bases lying between them. This CDR3 region has 15 residues. Germline-derived CDR1 and CDR2 are SGDLS and YYNGEE. The CDR3 reads CASSANVQVNTEAFF. The CDR3 DNA follows: TGTGCCAGCAGCGCGAACGTTCAGGTGAACACTGAAGCTTTCTTT.

The chain couples TRBV5-8 to TRBJ1-2, with 12 bases matching TRBD1. Germline trimming cut 1 base from V and 4 bases from J; bases unmatched to any gene: 2. Germline V lookup: CDR1 SGHTS, CDR2 YDEGEE. This CDR3 is built from 15 residues. The CDR3 coding sequence is TGTGCCAGCAGCTTGATGGGACAGGGGGCCTATGGCTACACCTTC. Translated: CASSLMGQGAYGYTF.

CDR3 amino acids: CATSETGYEQYF. CDR3 DNA sequence: TGTGCCACCAGTGAAACAGGCTACGAGCAGTACTTC. This chain links TRBV24-1 with TRBJ2-7, with D possibly TRBD1 on 5 matching bases. Between the trimmed V and J ends, which lost 4 bases and 3 bases, there was a span of 6 bases. From germline, CDR1 is KGHDR and CDR2 SFDVKD. This CDR3 is 12 amino acids long.

The chain couples TRBV11-2 to TRBJ2-7, with D perhaps matching TRBD1 (5 bases). The CDR3 loop spans 14 amino acids. Germline CDR1 and CDR2: SGHAT and FQNNGV. Between the trimmed V and J ends, which lost 3 bases and 0 bases, there was a span of 9 bases. The CDR3 protein is CASSLGHSSYEQYF. CDR3 DNA: TGTGCCAGCAGCTTGGGGCACAGCTCCTACGAGCAGTACTTC.

V is TRBV5-1 and J is TRBJ1-2, with 9 positions matching TRBD1. Germline CDR1 SGHRS, CDR2 YFSETQ. CDR3 length equals 14 residues. V lost 4 bases to trimming and J lost 2 bases; unmatched junction nucleotides: 3. CDR3 sequence (DNA): TGCGCCAGCAGCACCGGACAGGGGAACTATGGCTACACCTTC. Translating gives CASSTGQGNYGYTF.

The CDR3 DNA reads as TGTGCCTGGAGCCCAAAGTGGGGGGGGTATAGCAATCAGCCCCAGCATTTT. Protein product: CAWSPKWGGYSNQPQHF. The V gene is TRBV30, the J gene TRBJ1-5, with D perhaps TRBD1 (5 bases). The CDR3 spans 17 residues. Trimming left V 3 bases short and J 0 bases short, with 18 bases between. The germline V gene has CDR1 GTSNPN and CDR2 SVGIG (reference sequence).

This sequence joins TRBV20-1 and TRBJ2-2, with 7 positions matching TRBD2. Germline trimming cut 3 bases from V and 4 bases from J; bases unmatched to any gene: 8. The germline V gene encodes CDR1 DFQATT and CDR2 SNEGSKA (reference sequence). This CDR3 contains 15 residues. For the CDR3, the DNA is TGCAGTGCTAGTACTAAAGGCGGGGGCACCGGGGAGCTGTTTTTT. It is translated as CSASTKGGGTGELFF.

V and J are TRBV6-7 and TRBJ1-5, with 9 bases fitting TRBD1. TRBV6-7 is classed as an ORF, of uncertain function. This CDR3 comprises 18 residues. Trimming removed 4 bases from V and 4 bases from J; junction bases left unmatched: 14. The CDR3 region is CASSSIEGQGMANQPQHF. Written as DNA, the CDR3 is TGTGCCAGCAGTTCCATCGAAGGACAGGGGATGGCGAATCAGCCCCAGCATTTT.

The chain combines TRBV6-2 or TRBV6-3 with TRBJ1-4; D unresolved. Germline V CDR1 and CDR2: MNHEY, SVGEGT. The germline V and J ends were trimmed by 4 bases and 0 bases, with 12 bases remaining between them. This CDR3 region has 16 residues. CDR3 in amino acids: CASSSRSPATNEKLFF. In nucleotides, the CDR3 is TGTGCCAGCAGTTCCCGTAGTCCTGCAACTAATGAAAAACTGTTTTTT.

This chain joins TRBV4-1 and TRBJ1-3; 10 bases agree with TRBD1. V lost 0 bases, J lost 2 bases, and 1 base stayed unmatched. Germline loops: CDR1 MGHRA, CDR2 YSYEKL. The CDR3 covers 16 residues. DNA of the CDR3: TGCGCCAGCAGCCAAGACGGGACAGGGGCTGGAAACACCATATATTTT. Amino acids: CASSQDGTGAGNTIYF.

DNA of the CDR3: TGTGCCAGCAGCACGGGACAGCGCCAAGAGACCCAGTACTTC. This encodes CASSTGQRQETQYF. V and J are TRBV5-4 and TRBJ2-5, with TRBD1 matching over 7 bases. The V and J ends lost 4 bases and 1 base, in that order; junction bases with no gene match: 4. Germline-derived CDR1 and CDR2 are SGHNT and YYREEE (reference sequence). CDR3 length equals 14 residues. Full variable domain (outside the CDR3, taken from reference TRBV5-4 and TRBJ2-5): ETGVTQSPTHLIKTRGQQVTLRCSSQSGHNTVSWYQQALGQGPQFIFQYYREEENGRGNFPPRFSGLQFPNYSSELNVNALELDDSALYLCASSTGQRQETQYFGPGTRLLVL.

The V gene is TRBV5-1, the J gene TRBJ2-5, with a weak D call TRBD1 (5 bases). V lost 0 bases and J lost 1, with 19 bases in between. The V gene's germline CDR1 is SGHRS and CDR2 YFSETQ. This CDR3 comprises 18 residues. CDR3 amino acids: CASSLGSSSRVPQETQYF. The CDR3 nucleotides are TGCGCCAGCAGCTTGGGGTCCTCGTCCAGGGTCCCCCAAGAGACCCAGTACTTC.

The chain carries TRBV6-5 and TRBJ1-2; 9 bases align to TRBD1. The germline CDR1 and CDR2 sequences are MNHEY and SVGAGI. The ends lost 6 bases at V and 7 bases at J; junction bases unmatched: 9. The CDR3 has 14 residues. The CDR3 loop reads CASRPGQGVSGYTF. CDR3 nucleotides: TGTGCCAGCAGACCGGGACAGGGAGTTTCTGGCTACACCTTC.

The V gene is TRBV5-1, the J gene TRBJ2-7, with D tentatively TRBD1 (6 bases). The CDR3 has 16 amino acids. Deletions cut 4 bases from V and 4 bases from J, with 21 bases between. Germline CDR1 reads SGHRS; CDR2 reads YFSETQ. The CDR3 coding sequence is TGCGCCAGCAGCCAAATTGGAGGTCAGGGGAGTTACGAGCAGTACTTC. Amino acids: CASSQIGGQGSYEQYF.

This clone was observed a single time. This chain links TRBV6-4 with TRBJ2-2; 10 nucleotides align to TRBD2. The CDR3 runs 15 residues. V gave up 6 bases and J gave up 6 bases; unmatched junction bases: 7. CDR1 is MRHNA and CDR2 is SNTAGT in the germline V gene. The CDR3 sequence: CASSELAGVAGELFF. CDR3 in DNA: TGTGCCAGCAGCGAGCTAGCGGGAGTGGCCGGGGAGCTGTTTTTT.

The rearrangement joins TRBV10-3 to TRBJ1-1; D gene unclear. The ends were cut back, 6 bases at V and 7 bases at J, with 9 bases in the middle. Germline-derived CDR1 and CDR2 are ENHRY and SYGVKD. This CDR3 region has 11 residues. DNA of the CDR3: TGTGCCATCAGGAATACATTTGAAGCTTTCTTT. It codes for CAIRNTFEAFF.

The rearrangement links TRBV7-8 to TRBJ2-1; TRBD2 aligns across 8 bases. CDR3 length: 17 residues. With 5 bases clipped from V and 0 bases from J, the junction kept 9 bases outside the gene matches. Germline CDR1 and CDR2: SGHVS and FQNEAQ. DNA for the CDR3: TGTGCCAGCAGCCCATTTAGCGGGACTTACTCCTACAATGAGCAGTTCTTC. Protein product: CASSPFSGTYSYNEQFF. Variable domain in full (rest from reference TRBV7-8 and TRBJ2-1): GAGVSQSPRYKVAKRGQDVALRCDPISGHVSLFWYQQALGQGPEFLTYFQNEAQLDKSGLPSDRFFAERPEGSVSTLKIQRTQQEDSAVYLCASSPFSGTYSYNEQFFGPGTRLTVL.

This clone was found once. V usage is TRBV5-1 and J usage is TRBJ2-1; 10 bases map to TRBD2. Germline V gene sequence: CDR1 SGHRS, CDR2 YFSETQ. The CDR3 consists of 15 residues. J was trimmed by 6 bases and V by 0 bases; bases with no gene match: 3. The CDR3 is CASSLASGGFNEQFF. In DNA, the CDR3 is TGCGCCAGCAGCTTGGCTAGCGGGGGTTTCAATGAGCAGTTCTTC.

This clone was seen only a few times. The genes are TRBV19 and TRBJ2-7, with D possibly matching TRBD1 (5 bases). Trimming shortened V by 5 bases and J by 3 bases, and 23 bases separated the two germline ends. This CDR3 comprises 17 residues. Germline V gene data show CDR1 as LNHDA and CDR2 as SQIVND (reference sequence). This chain's CDR3 is CASSVQLVAGSGYEQYF. CDR3 nucleotide sequence: TGTGCCAGTAGTGTACAGCTCGTTGCAGGGTCAGGCTACGAGCAGTACTTC.

The J gene is TRBJ2-1, the V gene TRBV7-3, with 9 bases lining up with TRBD2. J gave up 10 bases and V 2 bases, and 12 bases lay outside the gene matches. The CDR3 length is 16 residues. Germline lookup yields CDR1 SGHTA and CDR2 FQGTGA. The CDR3 loop is CASSLGLAGVQGEQFF. The DNA of the CDR3 is TGTGCCAGCAGCTTAGGATTAGCGGGAGTACAAGGCGAGCAGTTCTTC.

The chain has TRBV27 and TRBJ1-1; perhaps TRBD1 as D (5 bases). Germline V gene sequence: CDR1 MNHEY, CDR2 SMNVEV (reference sequence). V lost 5 bases and J 8 bases, leaving 27 bases between the germline ends. The CDR3 is made up of 17 amino acids. Here the CDR3 reads CASSPGMMTVVGLEAFF. CDR3 sequence (DNA): TGTGCCAGCAGTCCAGGGATGATGACAGTTGTGGGGCTAGAAGCTTTCTTT.

This sequence joins TRBV9 and TRBJ2-3; TRBD2 is a possible D gene (5 bases). CDR3 length equals 15 residues. Germline V CDR1 and CDR2: SGDLS, YYNGEE. V was shortened by 4 bases and J by 0 bases, with 12 bases between the two germline ends. DNA for the CDR3: TGTGCCAGCAGCCAGCGGTTATCTAGCACAGATACGCAGTATTTT. It is translated as CASSQRLSSTDTQYF.

The V call is TRBV30, the J call TRBJ2-7; 8 bases line up with TRBD1. The ends lost 2 bases at V and 4 bases at J; junction bases unmatched: 13. The CDR3 sequence is 16 residues long. The germline CDR1 and CDR2 sequences are GTSNPN and SVGIG (reference sequence). The CDR3 DNA reads TGTGCCTGGAGTCAACCAAAACCGGGACAGGTGTACGAGCAGTACTTC. This sequence encodes CAWSQPKPGQVYEQYF.

The chain is built from TRBV4-1 and TRBJ1-1; 8 positions agree with TRBD1. The germline CDR1 and CDR2 sequences are MGHRA and YSYEKL. Trimming at V came to 4 bases and at J to 5 bases, leaving 3 bases not matched to a gene. The CDR3 is made up of 13 amino acids. The CDR3 reads CASSLTGETEAFF. The CDR3 DNA reads TGCGCCAGCAGCCTGACAGGGGAAACTGAAGCTTTCTTT.

V gene TRBV10-2 combines with J gene TRBJ2-2; 9 bases map to TRBD1. V shed 6 bases and J 5 bases; nucleotides not matched to a gene: 7. The CDR3 sequence is 15 residues long. Germline CDR1 and CDR2: WSHSY and SAAADI. The CDR3 loop reads CASRKQGAVTGELFF. CDR3 DNA: TGCGCCAGCAGAAAACAGGGGGCGGTTACCGGGGAGCTGTTTTTT.

The chain uses TRBV7-9 and TRBJ2-7, with a possible D match to TRBD1 (6 bases). Deletions cut 7 bases from V and 4 bases from J, with 8 bases between. This CDR3 contains 11 residues. Germline CDR1 is SEHNR and CDR2 is FQNEAQ (reference sequence). Written as DNA, the CDR3 is TGTGCCAGCACCCAGGGGTACGAGCAGTACTTC. Protein: CASTQGYEQYF.